The sequence of this TCR beta chain was determined in a study of blood T cells in healthy people across ages. A sample-barcoded 5' primer and a J-beta primer mix were used in a second PCR of roughly 6 to 11 cycles. Each of the samples gave a minimum of 2.5 million paired-end reads that contained CDR3. TCRdb ran MiXCR on the 5' RACE reads and lists one entry per CDR3 protein. The sample includes hundreds of thousands of distinct CDR3 sequences, about 61% of them seen just once. Germline-derived CDR1 and CDR2 are SNHLY and FYNNEI. This CDR3 contains 13 residues. Unmatched junction bases numbered 10, after V lost 7 bases and J lost 11 bases.

The sequence was obtained from a man aged 40-49 years in good health. The sample was blood. The rearrangement links TRBV2 to TRBJ2-5, with 10 nucleotides matching TRBD1. In nucleotides, the CDR3 is TGTGCCAGCACGGGGACAGGGGTTAATGAGCAGTACTTC. Translation: CASTGTGVNEQYF.